This paragraph covers one TCR beta chain sequence. Primers used in a second PCR of roughly 6 to 12 cycles were a sample-barcoded 5' primer and a J-beta primer mix. The template-switch adaptor was a 5' adaptor with 12 random nucleotides. It tagged each cDNA molecule. A minimum of 3 million CDR3-containing paired-end reads was obtained for each sample. One entry per CDR3 protein, called by TCRdb with MiXCR from the 5' RACE reads. The data show fewer than 2,000,000 distinct CDR3 sequences, about two fifths seen once. V shed 2 bases, J shed 2 bases, and the junction held 14 bases outside the gene matches. This CDR3 is built from 18 residues. CDR1 is MNHEY, CDR2 SVGEGT, per germline. This specimen comes from a study of blood T cells in healthy people across ages.

The sequencing input was blood. The gene calls are TRBV6-2 or TRBV6-3 and TRBJ1-2; 7 bases line up with TRBD1. This TCR was recovered from a human donor in good health. The CDR3, as DNA: TGTGCCAGCAGTTACCCCTCGACCGTTGGGACAGCAAACTATGGCTACACCTTC. Translated: CASSYPSTVGTANYGYTF.